This TCR beta chain was documented in a study of early T cells in non-severe SARS-CoV-2 infection. TCRdb passed the 5' RACE reads through MiXCR, listing each CDR3 protein once. This sample has 80,000 to 95,000 distinct CDR3 sequences, with 16% found just once. V was cut by 6 bases and J by 2 bases, with 16 bases left in between. The CDR3 runs to 15 residues. Germline V gene data show CDR1 as DFQATT and CDR2 as SNEGSKA (reference sequence). This rearrangement joins TRBV20-1 to TRBJ2-2; D possibly corresponds to TRBD2 (7 bases). The source is an adult who was a healthcare worker with PCR-confirmed SARS-CoV-2 infection or an uninfected control (not recorded which). Specimen: whole blood, collected at baseline. The DNA for the CDR3 is TGCAGTGCAAATCGCGGGGGCTCTAACACCGGGGAGCTGTTTTTT. It encodes CSANRGGSNTGELFF.